These 21 T cell receptor beta chains were sequenced from one sample in a study of a mutant IDH1 vaccine in newly diagnosed glioma (dated by TCRdb to about 2021). Receptor amplification or capture employed the immunoSEQ multiplex PCR assay. Here the immuneACCESS table is served through TCRdb, limited to in-frame sequences with V and J called. Missing clones are a known gap in these copies; in checked studies unresolved V genes cover under half, and the rest lacks a known reason. The sample yields about 40,000 clones; 80% to 95% were counted once. The ten largest clones capture around 3% of the sample. The time point label for this specimen denotes: week 5, during vaccination. A 20-mer mutant IDH1 peptide at 300 micrograms in Montanide made up each vaccine dose, which was injected subcutaneously together with topical imiquimod. Their target antigens are unknown. This sample comprised PBMCs, obtained from a glioma patient whose treatment included an IDH1 peptide vaccine. These receptors all stem from a man aged 45-65 years with glioma.

V usage is TRBV5-6 and J usage is TRBJ2-5; D ambiguous. The ends were cut back, 4 bases at V and 4 bases at J, with 17 bases in the middle. Germline values: CDR1 SGHDT, CDR2 YYEEEE. This CDR3 has 15 amino acids. The CDR3 sequence: CASSPDGGRRETQYF. The CDR3 region has the DNA TGTGCCAGCAGCCCGGACGGTGGGCGCAGAGAGACCCAGTACTTC.

The V and J genes are TRBV11-2 and TRBJ1-2, with unresolved D. The CDR3 is 14 amino acids. Trimming stripped 5 bases from V and 4 bases from J, with 14 bases between. CDR1 and CDR2 (germline): SGHAT, FQNNGV. The chain's CDR3 is CASSLTNLPYGYTF. The CDR3 nucleotides read TGTGCCAGCAGCCTTACAAATCTTCCCTATGGCTACACCTTC.

The J gene is TRBJ1-1, the V gene TRBV19; D uncertain. V was shortened by 6 bases and J by 1 base, with 9 bases between the two germline ends. Germline V CDR1 and CDR2: LNHDA, SQIVND (reference sequence). CDR3 length equals 13 residues. CDR3 coding DNA: TGTGCCAGTAGGGCAGGTTCGAACACTGAAGCTTTCTTT. Protein: CASRAGSNTEAFF. Together with reference TRBV19 and TRBJ1-1, the CDR3 gives the full variable domain: DGGITQSPKYLFRKEGQNVTLSCEQNLNHDAMYWYRQDPGQGLRLIYYSQIVNDFQKGDIAEGYSVSREKKESFPLTVTSAQKNPTAFYLCASRAGSNTEAFFGQGTRLTVV.

The chain combines TRBV6-4 with TRBJ2-6; D ambiguous. Trimming took 4 bases from V and 1 from J, leaving 8 bases between them. Germline V gene data show CDR1 as MRHNA and CDR2 as SNTAGT. This CDR3 contains 15 residues. The CDR3 loop is CASSAGRSGANVLTF. The CDR3 DNA follows: TGTGCCAGCAGTGCCGGCCGTTCTGGGGCCAACGTCCTGACTTTC.

The V and J genes are TRBV11-2 and TRBJ2-4; D is uncertain. The CDR3 extends over 16 amino acids. Germline V CDR1 and CDR2: SGHAT, FQNNGV. V dropped 3 bases and J dropped 0 bases, with 12 bases sitting between them. CDR3 in DNA: TGTGCCAGCAGCTTGGGCGCCGCGCTAGCCAAAAACATTCAGTACTTC. Translation: CASSLGAALAKNIQYF.

This sequence joins TRBV11-3 and TRBJ1-1, with a possible D match to TRBD1 (6 bases). V lost 4 bases to trimming and J lost 1 base, with 7 bases between them. The CDR3 consists of 13 residues. Germline V gene lookup returns CDR1 SGHNT and CDR2 YENEEA. Here the CDR3 reads CASSSDRNTEAFF. The CDR3 coding sequence is TGTGCCAGCAGCTCGGACAGGAACACTGAAGCTTTCTTT.

This sequence joins TRBV29-1 and TRBJ1-5; D is unresolved. Trimming took off 7 bases at V and 11 bases at J, with 9 bases between the two ends. The CDR3 runs 9 residues. The germline gives CDR1 SQVTM, CDR2 ANQGSEA. DNA for the CDR3: TGCAGCGCCGGCCCAGCCCAGCATTTT. Translating it yields CSAGPAQHF. The entire variable domain, with the rest obtained from reference TRBV29-1 and TRBJ1-5, is as follows: SAVISQKPSRDICQRGTSLTIQCQVDSQVTMMFWYRQQPGQSLTLIATANQGSEATYESGFVIDKFPISRPNLTFSTLTVSNMSPEDSSIYLCSAGPAQHFGDGTRLSIL.

The rearrangement joins TRBV5-1 to TRBJ2-7, with 8 bases that match TRBD1. This CDR3 region has 14 residues. The V gene end was trimmed by 0 bases and the J gene end by 3 bases; junction bases not matched to a gene: 2. Germline V gene lookup returns CDR1 SGHRS and CDR2 YFSETQ. The DNA for the CDR3 is TGCGCCAGCAGCTTGGACAGGGGGGTCTACGAGCAGTACTTC. Translation: CASSLDRGVYEQYF.

This chain joins TRBV6-1 and TRBJ2-4, with a weak D call TRBD1 (6 bases). CDR3 size: 15 residues. Trimming removed 1 base at V and 7 bases at J, with 14 bases between. Germline CDR1 and CDR2: MNHNS and SASEGT. CDR3 DNA: TGTGCCAGCAGTGAAGGGATACAGGGATGGAACATTCAGTACTTC. It yields the protein CASSEGIQGWNIQYF.

The V gene is TRBV5-5, the J gene TRBJ1-1; 9 bases match TRBD1. CDR1 and CDR2 (germline): SGHKS, YYEKEE (reference sequence). After removal of 4 bases from V and 8 bases from J, the junction contained 12 bases not matched to a gene. This CDR3 contains 15 residues. CDR3: CASSKTGGGPAEAFF. The CDR3 DNA reads as TGTGCCAGCAGCAAGACAGGGGGAGGGCCTGCCGAAGCTTTCTTT.

For the CDR3, the DNA is TGTGCCAGCAAACACCGGGACGGCAACAATCAGCCCCAGCATTTT. Translating gives CASKHRDGNNQPQHF. The rearrangement links TRBV28 to TRBJ1-5, with D perhaps TRBD1 (5 bases). Per the germline V gene, CDR1 is MDHEN and CDR2 is SYDVKM. Trimming took off 7 bases at V and 3 bases at J, with 16 bases between the two ends. The CDR3 consists of 15 residues.

The chain is built from TRBV7-9 and TRBJ2-7, with TRBD1 matching 7 bases. Germline V CDR1 and CDR2: SEHNR, FQNEAQ (reference sequence). The trim removed 1 base at V and 4 bases at J, leaving 7 bases unmatched. The CDR3 covers 15 residues. The CDR3 region is CASSLGGGPFYEQYF. The CDR3 bases are TGTGCCAGCAGCTTAGGAGGGGGCCCTTTTTACGAGCAGTACTTC.

This rearrangement joins TRBV7-9 to TRBJ1-5; D unresolved. Trimming stripped 0 bases from V and 9 bases from J, with 12 bases between. This CDR3 has 14 residues. CDR1 is SEHNR and CDR2 is FQNEAQ in the germline V gene (reference sequence). This CDR3 is CASSLASVPGPQHF. CDR3 in DNA: TGTGCCAGCAGCTTAGCGAGCGTCCCAGGGCCCCAGCATTTT.

The V gene is TRBV6-5, the J gene TRBJ1-1; no definite D call. The germline gives CDR1 MNHEY, CDR2 SVGAGI. The V gene lost 0 bases and the J gene lost 2 bases, with 7 bases spanning the gap. The length of the CDR3 is 14 residues. The DNA of the CDR3 is TGTGCCAGCAGTTACTCCGCGCGAAACACTGAAGCTTTCTTT. Translated, it gives CASSYSARNTEAFF.

V gene TRBV28 combines with J gene TRBJ1-2; D gene ambiguous. The germline gives CDR1 MDHEN, CDR2 SYDVKM. The CDR3 loop spans 18 amino acids. V was clipped by 4 bases and J by 0 bases, with 21 bases between them. CDR3 nucleotides: TGTGCCAGCAGTTACACGTCCCGACTTTTGATTGCTAACTATGGCTACACCTTC. It translates to CASSYTSRLLIANYGYTF.

This sequence joins TRBV4-3 and TRBJ2-5; TRBD2 aligns across 9 bases. The CDR3 is 18 amino acids. The junction had 9 bases not matched to a gene; V was cut back by 0 bases and J by 1 base. Germline values: CDR1 LGHNA, CDR2 YSLEER. The CDR3 nucleotides read TGCGCCAGCAGCCAAGACGCGGCGCTAGCGGGGCGCCAAGAGACCCAGTACTTC. This translates into CASSQDAALAGRQETQYF.

V is TRBV11-3 and J is TRBJ2-7; weak D call: TRBD2 (6 bases). CDR3 size: 13 residues. V was cut by 5 bases and J by 2 bases, with 10 bases left in between. Germline CDR1 and CDR2: SGHNT and YENEEA. The CDR3 nucleotides are TGTGCCAGCAGCCCGGCGGGAACCTACGAGCAGTACTTC. This translates into CASSPAGTYEQYF. Supplemented by reference TRBV11-3 and TRBJ2-7, the full variable domain reads EAGVVQSPRYKIIEKKQPVAFWCNPISGHNTLYWYLQNLGQGPELLIRYENEEAVDDSQLPKDRFSAERLKGVDSTLKIQPAELGDSAVYLCASSPAGTYEQYFGPGTRLTVT.

This clone was seen once. V gene TRBV14 combines with J gene TRBJ2-2; 7 bases line up with TRBD1. Germline CDR1 and CDR2: SGHDN and FVKESK. Trimming cost V 2 bases and J 1 base; bases outside gene matches: 4. The CDR3 is 16 residues long. The CDR3 loop is CASSQRQGWNTGELFF. Written as DNA, the CDR3 is TGTGCCAGCAGCCAACGACAGGGCTGGAACACCGGGGAGCTGTTTTTT.

The rearrangement joins TRBV28 to TRBJ2-3, with D unclear. Germline lookup yields CDR1 MDHEN and CDR2 SYDVKM. This CDR3 is 14 amino acids long. Between the trimmed V and J ends, which lost 8 bases and 0 bases, there was a span of 12 bases. This CDR3 is CASSQATSTDTQYF. The CDR3 nucleotides are TGTGCCAGCTCCCAGGCTACTAGCACAGATACGCAGTATTTT.

The chain couples TRBV5-6 to TRBJ1-2; D not resolved. The CDR3 covers 15 residues. Germline CDR1 is SGHDT and CDR2 is YYEEEE. The ends were cut back, 0 bases at V and 8 bases at J, with 17 bases in the middle. This chain's CDR3 is CASSLVFRERDGYTF. The CDR3 bases are TGTGCCAGCAGCTTGGTGTTTCGGGAGCGCGACGGCTACACCTTC.

The J gene is TRBJ1-5, the V gene TRBV16, with D uncertain. The CDR3 consists of 14 residues. V lost 2 bases, J lost 0 bases, and 5 bases lay in between. Germline V lookup: CDR1 KGHSY, CDR2 FQNENV. The DNA of the CDR3 is TGTGCCAGCAGCCAAAAGGGTAGCAATCAGCCCCAGCATTTT. Protein: CASSQKGSNQPQHF.